The 7 T cell receptor beta chains below were found in one sample sequenced in a study of patients and donors after allogeneic stem cell transplantation. TCRdb passed the RT-PCR reads through MiXCR, listing each CDR3 protein once. Of 2,500 to 3,000 distinct CDR3 sequences in the sample, roughly 8% were seen once. Specimen: blood, either unsorted or a sorted T cell fraction (not recorded which). The receptors shown here come from a human donor who was either an allogeneic HSCT recipient or a stem cell or donor lymphocyte infusion donor (not recorded which). It is not recorded whose cells these are; they may come from a transplant donor.

This clonotype is termed medium-sized (0.01 to 0.1%). The chain carries TRBV29-1 and TRBJ2-3; no firm D call. This CDR3 has 13 residues. The ends were cut back, 7 bases at V and 0 bases at J, with 11 bases in the middle. The germline V gene has CDR1 SQVTM and CDR2 ANQGSEA. CDR3 DNA sequence: TGCAGCGCAGACGGCTCTAGCACAGATACGCAGTATTTT. As protein: CSADGSSTDTQYF.

The CDR3 DNA sequence: TGTGCCAGCAGCTTTTGGCTCAATCCCACAGATACGCAGTATTTT. As protein: CASSFWLNPTDTQYF. This chain joins TRBV7-2 and TRBJ2-3; D remains ambiguous. CDR1 SGHTA and CDR2 FQGNSA come from the germline V gene. The CDR3 has 15 amino acids. V was cut by 3 bases and J by 2 bases, with 12 bases left in between.

This clonotype is classed as medium-sized. CDR3 amino acids: CAWNEALNEQFF. CDR3 bases: TGTGCCTGGAATGAAGCTCTCAATGAGCAGTTCTTC. The chain couples TRBV30 to TRBJ2-1; no firm D call. The CDR3 has 12 amino acids. CDR1 is GTSNPN, CDR2 SVGIG, per germline (reference sequence). Trimming left V 4 bases short and J 6 bases short, with 10 bases between. Filled out from reference TRBV30 and TRBJ2-1, the complete variable domain reads SQTIHQWPATLVQPVGSPLSLECTVEGTSNPNLYWYRQAAGRGLQLLFYSVGIGQISSEVPQNLSASRPQDRQFILSSKKLLLSDSGFYLCAWNEALNEQFFGPGTRLTVL.

In its sample, this clonotype was seen a few times. Here the CDR3 DNA reads TGCGCCAGCAATCCGGGACTAGCGGAAAACGAGCAGTACTTC. Protein product: CASNPGLAENEQYF. This sequence joins TRBV5-1 and TRBJ2-7; 11 nucleotides agree with TRBD2. Germline V CDR1 and CDR2: SGHRS, YFSETQ. This CDR3 has 14 amino acids. J lost 5 bases, V lost 6 bases, and 7 bases had no gene match.

The rearrangement uses TRBV20-1 and TRBJ2-3; 7 bases agree with TRBD1. The CDR3 spans 14 residues. Germline CDR1 reads DFQATT; CDR2 reads SNEGSKA (reference sequence). V dropped 5 bases and J dropped 2; count of bases not matched to a gene: 7. DNA of the CDR3: TGCAGTGCTCCGGACAGGTGGGACACAGATACGCAGTATTTT. Translating gives CSAPDRWDTDTQYF.

This clonotype is deemed medium-sized (0.01 to 0.1%). The gene calls are TRBV9 and TRBJ1-2; tentative D call: TRBD1 (6 bases). The CDR3 is 15 amino acids. From germline, CDR1 is SGDLS and CDR2 YYNGEE. Trimming took off 5 bases at V and 8 bases at J, with 22 bases between the two ends. CDR3: CASSNLRGQGKGYTF. The CDR3 DNA reads TGTGCCAGCAGTAACCTAAGAGGGCAGGGGAAAGGCTACACCTTC.

This clonotype is termed medium-sized. The chain is built from TRBV6-5 and TRBJ1-1; perhaps TRBD1 as D (5 bases). Deletions cut 6 bases from V and 5 bases from J, with 13 bases between. The germline V gene has CDR1 MNHEY and CDR2 SVGAGI. The CDR3 is 13 amino acids. As DNA, the CDR3 is TGTGCCAGCAGCCAGGGAGGTAGAACTGAAGCTTTCTTT. Translated: CASSQGGRTEAFF.